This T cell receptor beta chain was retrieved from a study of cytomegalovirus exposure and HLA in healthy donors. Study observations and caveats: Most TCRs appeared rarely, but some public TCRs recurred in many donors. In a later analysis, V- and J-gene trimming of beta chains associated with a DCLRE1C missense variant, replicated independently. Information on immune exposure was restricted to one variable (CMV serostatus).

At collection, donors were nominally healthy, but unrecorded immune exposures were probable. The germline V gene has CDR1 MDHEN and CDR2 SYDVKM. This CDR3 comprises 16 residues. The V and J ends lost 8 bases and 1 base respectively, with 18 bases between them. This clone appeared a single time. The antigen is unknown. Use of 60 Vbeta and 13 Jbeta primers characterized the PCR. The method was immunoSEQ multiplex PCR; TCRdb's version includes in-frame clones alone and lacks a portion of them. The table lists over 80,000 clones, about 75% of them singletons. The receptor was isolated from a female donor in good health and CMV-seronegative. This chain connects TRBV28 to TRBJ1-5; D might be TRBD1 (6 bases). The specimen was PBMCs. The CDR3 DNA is TGTGCCAGCCATACCCCCGGAAGGGGGAGCAATCAGCCCCAGCATTTT. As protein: CASHTPGRGSNQPQHF. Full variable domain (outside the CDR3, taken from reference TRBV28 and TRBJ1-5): DVKVTQSSRYLVKRTGEKVFLECVQDMDHENMFWYRQDPGLGLRLIYFSYDVKMKEKGDIPEGYSVSREKKERFSLILESASTNQTSMYLCASHTPGRGSNQPQHFGDGTRLSIL.